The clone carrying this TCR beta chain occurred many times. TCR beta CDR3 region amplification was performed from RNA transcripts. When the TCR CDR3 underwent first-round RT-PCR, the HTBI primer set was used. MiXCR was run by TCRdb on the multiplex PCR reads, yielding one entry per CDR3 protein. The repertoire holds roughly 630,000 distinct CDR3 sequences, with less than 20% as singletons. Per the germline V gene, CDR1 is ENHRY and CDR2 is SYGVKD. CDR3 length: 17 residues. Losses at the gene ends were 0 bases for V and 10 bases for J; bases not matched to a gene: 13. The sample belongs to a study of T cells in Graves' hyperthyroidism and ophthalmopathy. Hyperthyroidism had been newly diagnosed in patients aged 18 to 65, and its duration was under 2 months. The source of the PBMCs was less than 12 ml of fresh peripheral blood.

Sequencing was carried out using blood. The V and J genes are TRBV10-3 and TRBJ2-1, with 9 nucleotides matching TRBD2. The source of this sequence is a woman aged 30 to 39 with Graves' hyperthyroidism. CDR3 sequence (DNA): TGTGCCATCAGTGAGTCAGGAGGGGAGCGGGAGGTAGAGGAGCAGTTCTTC. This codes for CAISESGGEREVEEQFF.